The 24 T cell receptor beta chains below were found in one sample sequenced in a study of regulatory T cells in long-lasting Graves disease (dated by TCRdb to about 2021). Libraries were built with multiplex PCR. Data came from an Illumina HiSeq 4000. iRepertoire HTBI primers and Arm-PCR amplification of CDR3 regions were used to construct TCR beta libraries. TCRdb applied fastp at Q25 and MiXCR to the public reads, then kept only in-frame beta chains. Merged by CDR3 protein, the rows form single entries marked with the most common genes and DNA. This sample lists about 530,000 distinct CDR3 sequences; roughly 16% were detected once. The ten largest clones take up approximately 25% of the sample. The time point tag for this specimen amounts to: newly diagnosed GD, antithyroid drugs for less than 3 months. For both TCR sequencing and RNA sequencing, RNA was extracted from PBMCs using TRIzol. The same specimen was also included in a second study, on T cells in Graves' hyperthyroidism and ophthalmopathy.

The source material was peripheral blood mononuclear cells (PBMCs), sampled at new diagnosis, from a patient treated with antithyroid drugs. These receptors originate from a woman aged 40-60 years with Graves disease. Donor details come from another sample of the same person, matched by shared clones.

The chain recombines TRBV5-1 with TRBJ1-1; D perhaps matches TRBD1 (5 bases). The CDR3 spans 14 residues. Germline CDR1 SGHRS, CDR2 YFSETQ. V was pared by 6 bases and J by 5 bases, with 17 bases between. The CDR3 bases are TGCGCCAGCAACCGGGGCGGGGATAAAACTGAAGCTTTCTTT. Its protein is CASNRGGDKTEAFF.

This clonotype was counted ten times or more. This CDR3 reads CASKAPGTVDTEAFF. The CDR3 region has the DNA TGCGCCAGCAAAGCACCCGGGACAGTAGACACTGAAGCTTTCTTT. The J gene is TRBJ1-1, the V gene TRBV5-1; 7 bases agree with TRBD1. Germline V gives CDR1 SGHRS, CDR2 YFSETQ. V gave up 6 bases and J gave up 3 bases; unmatched junction bases: 11. The CDR3 spans 15 residues. The variable domain in full, with the rest retrieved from reference TRBV5-1 and TRBJ1-1, is KAGVTQTPRYLIKTRGQQVTLSCSPISGHRSVSWYQQTPGQGLQFLFEYFSETQRNKGNFPGRFSGRQFSNSRSEMNVSTLELGDSALYLCASKAPGTVDTEAFFGQGTRLTVV.

The V and J genes are TRBV12-3 or TRBV12-4 and TRBJ2-1; D perhaps matches TRBD2 (5 bases). The CDR3 consists of 15 residues. V dropped 6 bases and J dropped 0 bases, with 12 bases sitting between them. This CDR3 reads CASRSGTSSYNEQFF. DNA of the CDR3: TGTGCCAGCAGGAGCGGTACGAGCTCCTACAATGAGCAGTTCTTC.

This clonotype has at least ten counts. The rearrangement joins TRBV24-1 to TRBJ2-5; D unresolved. This CDR3 region has 15 residues. The V end lost 2 bases, the J end lost 1 base, and 10 bases lay between the germline ends. Germline CDR1 is KGHDR and CDR2 is SFDVKD. The CDR3 spells CATSDSSGAQETQYF. As DNA, the CDR3 is TGTGCCACCAGTGATTCGTCTGGAGCCCAAGAGACCCAGTACTTC.

About this clonotype: Possible read error: a much larger clone is one base away. This chain uses TRBV6-1 with TRBJ2-7, with D hard to call. CDR1 is MNHNS and CDR2 is SASEGT in the germline V gene. This CDR3 spans 13 amino acids. CDR3 residues: CASSEVYSYGQYF. CDR3 nucleotide sequence: TGTGCCAGCAGTGAGGTTTATTCCTACGGGCAGTACTTC.

This clonotype was detected a few times. This CDR3 reads CASSLEGGLSRSPLHF. CDR3 nucleotide sequence: TGTGCCAGCAGTTTAGAGGGAGGGCTTTCACGTTCACCCCTCCACTTT. The V gene is TRBV12-3 or TRBV12-4, the J gene TRBJ1-6, with D unresolved. The CDR3 covers 16 residues. The V end was cut by 1 base, the J end by 9 bases, with 16 bases between.

This clonotype was counted many times. This chain links TRBV27 with TRBJ1-1; D might be TRBD1 (6 bases). Trimming removed 5 bases at V and 2 bases at J, with 12 bases between. The CDR3 spans 14 residues. The V gene's germline CDR1 is MNHEY and CDR2 SMNVEV (reference sequence). The DNA of the CDR3 is TGTGCCAGCAGTACCGGACAGCGAAACACTGAAGCTTTCTTT. Amino acids: CASSTGQRNTEAFF.

This clonotype showed up many times. The V gene is TRBV7-9, the J gene TRBJ2-1; 9 bases are shared with TRBD2. CDR3 length: 16 residues. The junction had 12 bases not matched to a gene; V was cut back by 5 bases and J by 7 bases. Germline CDR1 reads SEHNR; CDR2 reads FQNEAQ (reference sequence). The CDR3 reads CASSPKPGLAVNEQFF. The CDR3 DNA reads as TGTGCCAGCAGCCCGAAACCGGGACTAGCAGTAAATGAGCAGTTCTTC.

This chain connects TRBV27 to TRBJ2-2, with 7 bases lining up with TRBD2. CDR1 is MNHEY, CDR2 SMNVEV, per germline (reference sequence). J lost 6 bases, V lost 0 bases, and 4 bases had no gene match. CDR3 length equals 15 residues. CDR3 sequence reads: CASSLSRAGAGELFF. CDR3 nucleotide sequence: TGTGCCAGCAGTTTATCCAGGGCGGGGGCCGGGGAGCTGTTTTTT.

This clonotype occurred many times. The chain carries TRBV6-2 or TRBV6-3 and TRBJ1-1; D call uncertain. The CDR3 is made up of 14 amino acids. Germline lookup yields CDR1 MNHEY and CDR2 SVGEGT. V shed 5 bases and J shed 3 bases, with 13 bases lying between them. CDR3 DNA: TGTGCCAGCAGTGAGAGAGGTTTGGACACTGAAGCTTTCTTT. This gives the protein CASSERGLDTEAFF.

This clonotype was found a few times. This rearrangement joins TRBV29-1 to TRBJ2-1, with 7 bases aligning to TRBD1. Looked up from germline, CDR1 is SQVTM and CDR2 is ANQGSEA. The ends lost 7 bases at V and 3 bases at J; junction bases unmatched: 6. The CDR3 is 13 amino acids. The CDR3 DNA reads as TGCAGCGGGGACAGCGGCCTCTACAATGAGCAGTTCTTC. Encoded protein: CSGDSGLYNEQFF.

This clonotype appeared a few times. A much larger clone differs from this one at a single base, so this may be a read error. The CDR3 loop reads CTSSIGGNTEAFF. The CDR3 DNA sequence: TGCACCAGCAGCATAGGGGGGAACACTGAAGCTTTCTTT. This chain joins TRBV5-1 and TRBJ1-1; a weak D match, TRBD1 (6 bases). The length of the CDR3 is 13 residues. Germline lookup yields CDR1 SGHRS and CDR2 YFSETQ. The complete variable domain, with remaining parts taken from reference TRBV5-1 and TRBJ1-1, reads KAGVTQTPRYLIKTRGQQVTLSCSPISGHRSVSWYQQTPGQGLQFLFEYFSETQRNKGNFPGRFSGRQFSNSRSEMNVSTLELGDSALYLCTSSIGGNTEAFFGQGTRLTVV.

This clonotype appeared many times. The V gene is TRBV6-1, the J gene TRBJ1-2; D gene uncertain. The V gene's germline CDR1 is MNHNS and CDR2 SASEGT. Trimming removed 1 base at V and 6 bases at J, with 6 bases between. This CDR3 has 12 residues. This CDR3 is CASSEVGDGYTF. The CDR3 nucleotides are TGTGCCAGCAGTGAAGTGGGAGATGGCTACACCTTC.

This clonotype was recorded many times. The V call is TRBV27, the J call TRBJ2-7, with no clear D. CDR3 length equals 14 residues. CDR1 is MNHEY and CDR2 is SMNVEV in the germline V gene (reference sequence). The V gene lost 4 bases and the J gene lost 0 bases, with 10 bases spanning the gap. The CDR3 spells CASSSGRISYEQYF. For the CDR3, the DNA is TGTGCCAGCAGTTCCGGACGCATCTCCTACGAGCAGTACTTC.

V gene TRBV19 combines with J gene TRBJ2-7, with 8 nucleotides matching TRBD1. Germline V gene data show CDR1 as LNHDA and CDR2 as SQIVND (reference sequence). With 5 bases clipped from V and 5 bases from J, the junction kept 8 bases outside the gene matches. The CDR3 runs to 14 residues. CDR3 sequence (DNA): TGTGCCAGTAGTCCGGACAGGGTTTTCAACGAGCAGTACTTC. This encodes CASSPDRVFNEQYF.

This clonotype was counted many times. The chain couples TRBV28 to TRBJ2-7; D call uncertain. The germline gives CDR1 MDHEN, CDR2 SYDVKM. This CDR3 has 13 amino acids. The germline V and J ends were trimmed by 3 bases and 2 bases, with 8 bases remaining between them. The CDR3 loop reads CASSFSPAYEQYF. For the CDR3, the DNA is TGTGCCAGCAGTTTTTCACCAGCCTACGAGCAGTACTTC.

This clonotype occurred a few times. This chain connects TRBV18 to TRBJ2-7; no reliable D call. Trimming removed 11 bases at V and 0 bases at J, with 20 bases between. This CDR3 comprises 15 residues. CDR1 is KGHSH and CDR2 is LQKENI in the germline V gene. The CDR3, as DNA: TGTGCCTCCAGTCCGTCGCAGGAACCCTCCTACGAGCAGTACTTC. It is translated as CASSPSQEPSYEQYF.

The table lists this clonotype with many counts. The rearrangement uses TRBV4-1 and TRBJ1-2; TRBD1 matches at 9 bases. The ends lost 2 bases at V and 7 bases at J; junction bases unmatched: 8. In germline, CDR1 is MGHRA, CDR2 YSYEKL. The CDR3 extends over 15 amino acids. This chain's CDR3 is CASSQTGTGQSGYTF. CDR3 nucleotides: TGCGCCAGCAGCCAAACGGGGACAGGGCAATCTGGCTACACCTTC.

This clonotype was detected ten times or more. The genes are TRBV2 and TRBJ1-3; tentatively, D is TRBD1 (6 bases). V was shortened by 11 bases and J by 2 bases, with 22 bases between the two germline ends. This CDR3 has 16 residues. From germline, CDR1 is SNHLY and CDR2 FYNNEI. CDR3 sequence (DNA): TGTGCCGGGGGGACACCCATCTCGTCCGCTGGAAACACCATATATTTT. This codes for CAGGTPISSAGNTIYF.

The chain carries TRBV20-1 and TRBJ2-7; D uncertain. V lost 0 bases and J 3 bases, leaving 6 bases between the germline ends. In germline, CDR1 is DFQATT, CDR2 SNEGSKA (reference sequence). The CDR3 is 12 residues long. CDR3: CSARDTFYEQYF. CDR3 nucleotides: TGCAGTGCTAGAGACACCTTCTACGAGCAGTACTTC.

This chain uses TRBV2 with TRBJ2-7; possibly TRBD2 for D (5 bases). Germline lookup yields CDR1 SNHLY and CDR2 FYNNEI. The CDR3 covers 14 residues. Between the trimmed V and J ends, which lost 7 bases and 0 bases, there was a span of 13 bases. The CDR3 bases are TGTGCCAGCAATGGAGGAGGCCTCTCCTACGAGCAGTACTTC. This sequence encodes CASNGGGLSYEQYF.

This chain uses TRBV2 with TRBJ1-5; D is uncertain. V was pared by 6 bases and J by 8 bases, with 17 bases between. Germline V lookup: CDR1 SNHLY, CDR2 FYNNEI. The CDR3 length is 14 residues. The CDR3 region is CASSLDGFWEPQHF. CDR3 coding DNA: TGTGCCAGCAGCCTGGACGGCTTTTGGGAGCCCCAGCATTTT.

A word on this clonotype: Just one base apart from a much larger clone, this may be a read error. CDR3 nucleotides: TGCGCCAGCAGCTTCCAGGTCCAGGACACCGGGGAGCTGTTTTTT. Translating gives CASSFQVQDTGELFF. This chain joins TRBV5-1 and TRBJ2-2; D uncertain. CDR3 length equals 15 residues. Per the germline V gene, CDR1 is SGHRS and CDR2 is YFSETQ. The germline V and J ends were trimmed by 2 bases and 3 bases, with 11 bases remaining between them.

This clonotype was counted at least ten times. The chain employs TRBV2 and TRBJ2-7; weak D call: TRBD2 (5 bases). CDR1 SNHLY and CDR2 FYNNEI come from the germline V gene. V was shortened by 0 bases and J by 2 bases, with 20 bases between the two germline ends. CDR3 size: 18 residues. The CDR3 region has the DNA TGTGCCAGCAGTGAAGCGGCATTGGGAGATAACCATCCCTACGAGCAGTACTTC. This encodes CASSEAALGDNHPYEQYF.